The next 3 T cell receptor beta chains were all read from a single sample in a study of T cells in Graves' hyperthyroidism and ophthalmopathy. Using RNA transcripts as the source, TCR beta CDR3 regions were amplified. Carried out on the TCR CDR3, a first-round RT-PCR used the HTBI primer set. One entry per CDR3 protein results from TCRdb running MiXCR on the multiplex PCR reads. The sample shows over 650,000 distinct CDR3 sequences, just under 45% of them seen only once. Sequencing used peripheral blood or thyroid tissue (not recorded which). The origin of the receptors is an adult man with Graves' disease, either hyperthyroidism or ophthalmopathy (not recorded which).

The table lists this clonotype with a few counts. This chain links TRBV7-9 with TRBJ2-7, with a possible D match to TRBD2 (5 bases). This CDR3 contains 14 residues. CDR1 and CDR2 from the germline V gene are SEHNR and FQNEAQ (reference sequence). V lost 4 bases, J lost 1 base, and 11 bases lay in between. For the CDR3, the DNA is TGTGCCAGCAGCTCTTTTGGAGGATCCTACGAGCAGTACTTC. This translates into CASSSFGGSYEQYF.

The chain recombines TRBV15 with TRBJ1-2, with TRBD1 matching over 10 bases. V shed 0 bases, J shed 2 bases, and the junction held 3 bases outside the gene matches. The CDR3 is 16 amino acids. CDR1 is LNHNV, CDR2 YYDKDF, per germline (reference sequence). CDR3 in DNA: TGTGCCACCAGCAGAGATGACAGGGGGCACAACTATGGCTACACCTTC. It specifies CATSRDDRGHNYGYTF.

This clonotype showed up many times. The rearrangement uses TRBV20-1 and TRBJ2-5; 9 bases are a match to TRBD2. The CDR3 spans 13 residues. J was trimmed by 4 bases and V by 5 bases; bases with no gene match: 5. From germline, CDR1 is DFQATT and CDR2 SNEGSKA (reference sequence). CDR3 nucleotides: TGCAGTGCTTTAGCGGGAGTGGGAGAGACCCAGTACTTC. Translated, it gives CSALAGVGETQYF.